A single sample is the source of the 20 T cell receptor beta chains below, sequenced in a study of T-cell memory formation after mild COVID-19. From the 5' RACE reads, TCRdb called clonotypes with MiXCR, one entry per CDR3 protein. This table holds hundreds of thousands of distinct CDR3 sequences, approximately 21% found once. The sequenced sample was PBMCs or a T cell subset sorted from them (not recorded which). The receptors shown here come from an adult woman who had mild COVID-19 (a few samples of this study predate the infection). Cell type and time point are not known.

This chain connects TRBV11-1 to TRBJ2-4; D is unresolved. This CDR3 region has 16 residues. The germline V and J ends were trimmed by 5 bases and 0 bases, with 14 bases remaining between them. The germline V gene has CDR1 SGHAT and CDR2 FQDESV (reference sequence). The CDR3 DNA follows: TGTGCCAGCAGCCCAGTGGGGTTGTCAGCCAAAAACATTCAGTACTTC. This translates into CASSPVGLSAKNIQYF. Full variable domain (remainder filled in from reference TRBV11-1 and TRBJ2-4): EAEVAQSPRYKITEKSQAVAFWCDPISGHATLYWYRQILGQGPELLVQFQDESVVDDSQLPKDRFSAERLKGVDSTLKIQPAELGDSAMYLCASSPVGLSAKNIQYFGAGTRLSVL.

The V and J genes are TRBV7-9 and TRBJ2-1; TRBD2 matches at 7 bases. Germline trimming cut 0 bases from V and 8 bases from J; bases unmatched to any gene: 13. Germline values: CDR1 SEHNR, CDR2 FQNEAQ (reference sequence). This CDR3 spans 17 amino acids. CDR3: CASSLAHPKRGADEQFF. Here the CDR3 DNA reads TGTGCCAGCAGCTTAGCGCACCCAAAGCGGGGAGCGGATGAGCAGTTCTTC.

This clonotype was counted between two and nine times. This chain connects TRBV15 to TRBJ2-1; D is unresolved. Germline V CDR1 and CDR2: LNHNV, YYDKDF (reference sequence). The CDR3 covers 18 residues. The V end lost 0 bases, the J end lost 0 bases, and 15 bases lay between the germline ends. CDR3 DNA: TGTGCCACCAGCAGAGACATCCCCGGCCCAAGCTCCTACAATGAGCAGTTCTTC. Protein: CATSRDIPGPSSYNEQFF.

The chain recombines TRBV7-2 with TRBJ2-7; a possible D gene is TRBD2 (5 bases). The CDR3 consists of 15 residues. Germline CDR1 reads SGHTA; CDR2 reads FQGNSA. V lost 3 bases and J lost 2, with 14 bases in between. The DNA for the CDR3 is TGTGCCAGCAGCTTGGAGATAAGCGGAGCCTACGAGCAGTACTTC. Its protein product is CASSLEISGAYEQYF.

V is TRBV14 and J is TRBJ2-3; no firm D call. V shed 4 bases and J shed 10 bases, with 15 bases lying between them. Germline CDR1 is SGHDN and CDR2 is FVKESK. This CDR3 comprises 13 residues. CDR3 loop: CASSLDVMTPQYF. The CDR3 DNA reads as TGTGCCAGCAGCCTAGACGTGATGACTCCGCAGTATTTT.

The chain couples TRBV4-3 to TRBJ2-3; D uncertain. The CDR3 consists of 17 residues. V was clipped by 1 base and J by 0 bases, with 14 bases between them. Looked up from germline, CDR1 is LGHNA and CDR2 is YSLEER. CDR3 sequence reads: CASSQVVRTQSTDTQYF. The CDR3 nucleotides are TGCGCCAGCAGCCAAGTGGTGAGGACCCAAAGCACAGATACGCAGTATTTT.

There are a few counts of this clonotype. This sequence joins TRBV7-9 and TRBJ1-2; D is ambiguous. V gave up 2 bases and J gave up 0 bases, with 10 bases separating them. Germline CDR1 reads SEHNR; CDR2 reads FQNEAQ (reference sequence). This CDR3 has 15 residues. For the CDR3, the DNA is TGTGCCAGCAGCTTATATCAGAATTCTAACTATGGCTACACCTTC. Translating gives CASSLYQNSNYGYTF.

The chain links TRBV5-1 to TRBJ1-1; possibly TRBD1 for D (6 bases). Germline loops: CDR1 SGHRS, CDR2 YFSETQ. The CDR3 runs to 15 residues. V gave up 1 base and J gave up 5 bases, with 15 bases separating them. In DNA, the CDR3 is TGCGCCAGCAGCTTGAATAAGGGGGTCCGAACTGAAGCTTTCTTT. Its translation: CASSLNKGVRTEAFF.

The CDR3 coding sequence is TGTGCCAGCAGCCCCTGGGGGCTCAATCAGCCCCAGCATTTT. It is translated as CASSPWGLNQPQHF. V gene TRBV12-3 or TRBV12-4 combines with J gene TRBJ1-5; D may be TRBD1 (6 bases). V was cut by 6 bases and J by 3 bases, with 12 bases left in between. The CDR3 is 14 residues long.

Only a few counts were recorded for this clonotype. In DNA form, the CDR3 reads TGCGCCAGCAGCTTGCCCGGGACTAGCGGGAGTAGGGGCGAGACCCAGTACTTC. It encodes CASSLPGTSGSRGETQYF. V gene TRBV5-1 combines with J gene TRBJ2-5; TRBD2 aligns across 14 bases. Losses at the gene ends were 1 base for V and 5 bases for J; bases not matched to a gene: 10. The CDR3 has 18 residues. Germline CDR1 is SGHRS and CDR2 is YFSETQ.

This clonotype was picked up a small number of times. This rearrangement joins TRBV12-3 or TRBV12-4 to TRBJ1-2, with TRBD1 identical over 9 bases. The CDR3 is 16 amino acids. Losses at the gene ends were 4 bases for V and 4 bases for J; bases not matched to a gene: 10. The DNA for the CDR3 is TGTGCCAGCAGTTCACCCAACAGGGGGCGTAGCTATGGCTACACCTTC. Its protein product is CASSSPNRGRSYGYTF.

This clonotype came up a few times. The genes are TRBV9 and TRBJ2-3; D possibly matches TRBD1 or TRBD2 (5 bases each). This CDR3 has 16 amino acids. V dropped 0 bases and J dropped 0 bases, with 11 bases sitting between them. The germline V gene has CDR1 SGDLS and CDR2 YYNGEE. In nucleotides, the CDR3 is TGTGCCAGCAGCGTAGTGGGGGACGGCAGCACAGATACGCAGTATTTT. Protein sequence: CASSVVGDGSTDTQYF.

The chain recombines TRBV24-1 with TRBJ2-7; 12 nucleotides agree with TRBD2. Germline CDR1 KGHDR, CDR2 SFDVKD. This CDR3 has 17 amino acids. Trimming cost V 5 bases and J 3 bases; bases outside gene matches: 10. This chain's CDR3 is CATSGPGTSGRFYEQYF. CDR3 DNA: TGTGCCACCAGTGGCCCGGGCACTAGCGGGAGGTTCTACGAGCAGTACTTC.

The gene calls are TRBV11-2 and TRBJ1-1; 8 bases line up with TRBD1. From germline, CDR1 is SGHAT and CDR2 FQNNGV. This CDR3 spans 15 amino acids. Trimming at V came to 3 bases and at J to 5 bases, leaving 8 bases not matched to a gene. DNA for the CDR3: TGTGCCAGCAGCTTTCAGCGGACAGGGATGACTGAAGCTTTCTTT. Protein product: CASSFQRTGMTEAFF.

This clonotype was counted many times. The chain combines TRBV2 with TRBJ2-1, with TRBD2 identical over 12 bases. V shed 6 bases, J shed 2 bases, and the junction held 8 bases outside the gene matches. In germline, CDR1 is SNHLY, CDR2 FYNNEI. The CDR3 runs to 17 residues. The CDR3 DNA reads as TGTGCCAGCAGGACCGAACTAGCGGGGGGACCCTACAATGAGCAGTTCTTC. This encodes CASRTELAGGPYNEQFF. The full variable domain, its missing parts supplied by reference TRBV2 and TRBJ2-1, is EPEVTQTPSHQVTQMGQEVILRCVPISNHLYFYWYRQILGQKVEFLVSFYNNEISEKSEIFDDQFSVERPDGSNFTLKIRSTKLEDSAMYFCASRTELAGGPYNEQFFGPGTRLTVL.

The chain employs TRBV6-4 and TRBJ2-2; perhaps D is TRBD1 or TRBD2 (5 bases each). Trimming cost V 6 bases and J 6 bases, with 14 bases left between them. Germline lookup yields CDR1 MRHNA and CDR2 SNTAGT. The CDR3 has 14 amino acids. The CDR3 protein is CASSPGTAAGELFF. The CDR3 bases are TGTGCCAGCAGCCCCGGGACCGCCGCCGGGGAGCTGTTTTTT.

This clonotype was counted only a few times. V and J are TRBV7-3 and TRBJ1-1, with D uncertain. CDR1 is SGHTA and CDR2 is FQGTGA in the germline V gene. Trimming removed 0 bases from V and 4 bases from J, with 6 bases in between. The length of the CDR3 is 13 residues. CDR3 sequence: CASSLTPATEAFF. The CDR3 region has the DNA TGTGCCAGCAGCTTAACCCCAGCCACTGAAGCTTTCTTT.

V is TRBV20-1 and J is TRBJ2-1; a possible D gene is TRBD2 (6 bases). Germline lookup yields CDR1 DFQATT and CDR2 SNEGSKA (reference sequence). The CDR3 extends over 16 amino acids. Between the trimmed V and J ends, which lost 0 bases and 2 bases, there was a span of 14 bases. The CDR3 region is CSARDLEGGAYNEQFF. CDR3 sequence (DNA): TGCAGTGCTAGAGATCTGGAGGGAGGAGCCTACAATGAGCAGTTCTTC.

The J gene is TRBJ2-7, the V gene TRBV19, with TRBD1 identical over 7 bases. This CDR3 spans 14 amino acids. Germline V gene data show CDR1 as LNHDA and CDR2 as SQIVND (reference sequence). J gave up 3 bases and V 1 base, and 3 bases lay outside the gene matches. CDR3 nucleotides: TGTGCCAGTAGTATAGTTCCAGGGGGCTACGAGCAGTACTTC. Residues: CASSIVPGGYEQYF.

This clonotype was seen just once. The chain employs TRBV7-9 and TRBJ1-4, with D possibly TRBD1 on 6 matching bases. Germline V gene data show CDR1 as SEHNR and CDR2 as FQNEAQ (reference sequence). V was cut by 5 bases and J by 1 base, with 11 bases left in between. This CDR3 contains 15 residues. The CDR3 sequence: CASSPTGRTNEKLFF. The CDR3 DNA follows: TGTGCCAGCAGCCCAACAGGGAGAACTAATGAAAAACTGTTTTTT. Drawing the rest from reference TRBV7-9 and TRBJ1-4, the complete variable domain is DTGVSQNPRHKITKRGQNVTFRCDPISEHNRLYWYRQTLGQGPEFLTYFQNEAQLEKSRLLSDRFSAERPKGSFSTLEIQRTEQGDSAMYLCASSPTGRTNEKLFFGSGTQLSVL.